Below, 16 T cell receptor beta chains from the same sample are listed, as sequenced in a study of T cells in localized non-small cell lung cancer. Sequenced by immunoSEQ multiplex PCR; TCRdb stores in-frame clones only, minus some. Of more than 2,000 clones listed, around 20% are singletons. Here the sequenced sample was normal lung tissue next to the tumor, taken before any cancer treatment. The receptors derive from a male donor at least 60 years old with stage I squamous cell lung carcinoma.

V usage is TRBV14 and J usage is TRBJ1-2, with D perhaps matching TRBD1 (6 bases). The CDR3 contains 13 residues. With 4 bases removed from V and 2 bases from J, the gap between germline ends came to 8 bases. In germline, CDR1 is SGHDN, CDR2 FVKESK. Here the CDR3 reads CASSRQENYGYTF. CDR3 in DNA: TGTGCCAGCAGCCGACAGGAGAACTATGGCTACACCTTC.

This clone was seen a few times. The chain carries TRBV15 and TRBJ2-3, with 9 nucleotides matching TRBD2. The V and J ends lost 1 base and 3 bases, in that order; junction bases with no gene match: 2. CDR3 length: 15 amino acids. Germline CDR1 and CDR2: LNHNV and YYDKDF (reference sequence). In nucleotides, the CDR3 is TGTGCCACCAGCAGAGTTACTAGCGGGACAGATACGCAGTATTTT. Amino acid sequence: CATSRVTSGTDTQYF. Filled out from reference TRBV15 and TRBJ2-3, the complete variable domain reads DAMVIQNPRYQVTQFGKPVTLSCSQTLNHNVMYWYQQKSSQAPKLLFHYYDKDFNNEADTPDNFQSRRPNTSFCFLDIRSPGLGDTAMYLCATSRVTSGTDTQYFGPGTRLTVL.

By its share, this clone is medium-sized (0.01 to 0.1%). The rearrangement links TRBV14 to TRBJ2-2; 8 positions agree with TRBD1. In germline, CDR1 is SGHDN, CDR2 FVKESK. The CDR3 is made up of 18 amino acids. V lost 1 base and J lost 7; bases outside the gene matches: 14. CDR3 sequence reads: CASSQGTGGGPFGGELFF. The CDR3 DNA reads TGTGCCAGCAGCCAAGGAACAGGGGGAGGCCCTTTCGGCGGGGAGCTGTTTTTT.

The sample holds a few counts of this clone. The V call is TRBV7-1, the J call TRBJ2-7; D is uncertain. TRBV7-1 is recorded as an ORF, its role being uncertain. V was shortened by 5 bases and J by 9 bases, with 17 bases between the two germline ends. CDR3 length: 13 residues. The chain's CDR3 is CASSPQSEQRQYF. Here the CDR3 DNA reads TGTGCCAGCAGCCCCCAGAGCGAACAGAGGCAGTACTTC.

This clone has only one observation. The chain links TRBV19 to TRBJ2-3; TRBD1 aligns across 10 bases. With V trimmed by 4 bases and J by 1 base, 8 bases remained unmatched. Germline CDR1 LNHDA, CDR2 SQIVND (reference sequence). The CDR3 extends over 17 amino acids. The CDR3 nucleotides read TGTGCCAGTAGTACCCGACAGACAGGGGGCCGCACAGATACGCAGTATTTT. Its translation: CASSTRQTGGRTDTQYF.

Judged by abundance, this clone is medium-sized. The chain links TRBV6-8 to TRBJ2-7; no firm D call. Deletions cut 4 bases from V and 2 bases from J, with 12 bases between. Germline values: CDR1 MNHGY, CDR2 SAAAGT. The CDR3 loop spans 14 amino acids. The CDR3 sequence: CASSSDGFPYEQYF. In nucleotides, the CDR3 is TGTGCCAGCAGTTCGGACGGATTCCCCTACGAGCAGTACTTC.

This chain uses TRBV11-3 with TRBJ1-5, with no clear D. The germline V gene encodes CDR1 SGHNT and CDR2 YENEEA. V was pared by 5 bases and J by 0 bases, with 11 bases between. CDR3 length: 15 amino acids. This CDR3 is CASSPDGISNQPQHF. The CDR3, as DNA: TGTGCCAGCAGCCCTGACGGGATTAGCAATCAGCCCCAGCATTTT. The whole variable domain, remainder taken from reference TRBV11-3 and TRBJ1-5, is EAGVVQSPRYKIIEKKQPVAFWCNPISGHNTLYWYLQNLGQGPELLIRYENEEAVDDSQLPKDRFSAERLKGVDSTLKIQPAELGDSAVYLCASSPDGISNQPQHFGDGTRLSIL.

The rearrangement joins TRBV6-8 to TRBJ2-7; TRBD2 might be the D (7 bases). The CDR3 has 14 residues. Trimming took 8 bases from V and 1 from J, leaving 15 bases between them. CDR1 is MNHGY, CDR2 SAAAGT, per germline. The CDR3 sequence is CASSPRGASYEQYF. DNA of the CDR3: TGTGCCAGCTCCCCTCGGGGGGCGTCCTACGAGCAGTACTTC.

The CDR3: CASGQGNSPLHF. CDR3 sequence (DNA): TGTGCCAGTGGGCAGGGGAATTCACCCCTCCACTTT. V and J are TRBV9 and TRBJ1-6; D possibly corresponds to TRBD1 (6 bases). CDR3 length: 12 amino acids. The germline V gene encodes CDR1 SGDLS and CDR2 YYNGEE. V lost 8 bases, J lost 7 bases, and 10 bases lay in between.

The CDR3 here is CASSLRGTDNQPQHF. The CDR3, as DNA: TGTGCCAGCAGCTTAAGGGGGACAGACAATCAGCCCCAGCATTTT. The chain couples TRBV7-5 to TRBJ1-5; TRBD1 is the table's D call, not checked against the DNA. TRBV7-5 is labeled a pseudogene. The CDR3 consists of 15 residues.

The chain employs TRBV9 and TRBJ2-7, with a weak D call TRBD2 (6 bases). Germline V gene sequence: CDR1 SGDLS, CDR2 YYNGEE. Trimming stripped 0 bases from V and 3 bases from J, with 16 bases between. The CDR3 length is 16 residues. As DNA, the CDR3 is TGTGCCAGCAGCGTAGACTCTAGGACTACTAACTACGAGCAGTACTTC. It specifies CASSVDSRTTNYEQYF.

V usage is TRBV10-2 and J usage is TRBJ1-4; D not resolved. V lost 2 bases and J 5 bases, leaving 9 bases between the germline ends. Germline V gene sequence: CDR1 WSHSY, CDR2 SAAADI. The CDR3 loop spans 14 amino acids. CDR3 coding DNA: TGCGCCAGCAGTGAGCGCGGCTTCAATGAAAAACTGTTTTTT. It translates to CASSERGFNEKLFF.

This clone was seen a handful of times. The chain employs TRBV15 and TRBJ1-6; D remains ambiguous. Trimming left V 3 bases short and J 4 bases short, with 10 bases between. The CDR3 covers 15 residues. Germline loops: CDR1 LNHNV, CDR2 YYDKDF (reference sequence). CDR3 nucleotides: TGTGCCACCAGCAGCGCCGGGCCATATAATTCACCCCTCCACTTT. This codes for CATSSAGPYNSPLHF.

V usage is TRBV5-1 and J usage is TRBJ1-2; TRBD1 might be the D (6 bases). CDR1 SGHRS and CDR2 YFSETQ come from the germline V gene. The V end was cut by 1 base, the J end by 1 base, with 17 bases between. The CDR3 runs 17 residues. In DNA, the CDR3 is TGCGCCAGCAGCTTGAAATCCTCAGGGGTCCTTAACTATGGCTACACCTTC. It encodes CASSLKSSGVLNYGYTF.

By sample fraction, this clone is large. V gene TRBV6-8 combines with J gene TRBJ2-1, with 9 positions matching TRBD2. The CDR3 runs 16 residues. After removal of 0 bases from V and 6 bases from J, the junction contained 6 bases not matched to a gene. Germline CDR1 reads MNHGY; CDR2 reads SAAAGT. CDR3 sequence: CASSYSGTSLTNEQFF. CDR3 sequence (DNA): TGTGCCAGCAGTTACTCGGGGACTAGCCTTACCAATGAGCAGTTCTTC.

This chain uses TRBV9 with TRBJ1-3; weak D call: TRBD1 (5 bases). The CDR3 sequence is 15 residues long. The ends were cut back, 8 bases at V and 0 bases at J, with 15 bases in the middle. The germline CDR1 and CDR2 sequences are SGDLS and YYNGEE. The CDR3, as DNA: TGTGCCAGTACCAGGGAACCCCACTCTGGAAACACCATATATTTT. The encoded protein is CASTREPHSGNTIYF.